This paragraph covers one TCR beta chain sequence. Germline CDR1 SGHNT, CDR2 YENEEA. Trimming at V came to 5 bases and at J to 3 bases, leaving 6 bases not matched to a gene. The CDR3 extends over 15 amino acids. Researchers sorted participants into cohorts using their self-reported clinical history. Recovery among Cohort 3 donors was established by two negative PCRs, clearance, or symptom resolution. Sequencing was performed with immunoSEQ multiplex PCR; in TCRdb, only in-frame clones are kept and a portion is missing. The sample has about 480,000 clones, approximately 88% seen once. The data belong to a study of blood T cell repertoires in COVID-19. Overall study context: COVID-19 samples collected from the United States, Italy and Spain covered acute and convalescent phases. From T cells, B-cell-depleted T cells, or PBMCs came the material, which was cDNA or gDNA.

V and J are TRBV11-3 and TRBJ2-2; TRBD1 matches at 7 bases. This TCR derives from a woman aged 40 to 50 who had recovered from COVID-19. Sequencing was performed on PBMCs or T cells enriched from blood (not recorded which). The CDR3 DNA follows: TGTGCCAGCAGCCCCGGGACAGCGTACACCGGGGAGCTGTTTTTT. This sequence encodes CASSPGTAYTGELFF.